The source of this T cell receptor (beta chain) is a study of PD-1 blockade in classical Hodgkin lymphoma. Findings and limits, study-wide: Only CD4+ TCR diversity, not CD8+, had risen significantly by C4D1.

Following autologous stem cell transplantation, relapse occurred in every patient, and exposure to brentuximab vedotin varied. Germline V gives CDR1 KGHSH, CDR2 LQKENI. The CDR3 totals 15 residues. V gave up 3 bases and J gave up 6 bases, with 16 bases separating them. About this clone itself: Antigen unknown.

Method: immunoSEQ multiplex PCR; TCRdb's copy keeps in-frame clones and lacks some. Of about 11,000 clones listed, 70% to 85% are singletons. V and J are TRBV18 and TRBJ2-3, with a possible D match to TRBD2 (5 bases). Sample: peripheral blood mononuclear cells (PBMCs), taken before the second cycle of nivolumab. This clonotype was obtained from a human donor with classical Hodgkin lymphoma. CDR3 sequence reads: CASSPRGVPGDTQYF. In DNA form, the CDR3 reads TGTGCCAGCTCACCCCGCGGCGTCCCGGGGGATACGCAGTATTTT.